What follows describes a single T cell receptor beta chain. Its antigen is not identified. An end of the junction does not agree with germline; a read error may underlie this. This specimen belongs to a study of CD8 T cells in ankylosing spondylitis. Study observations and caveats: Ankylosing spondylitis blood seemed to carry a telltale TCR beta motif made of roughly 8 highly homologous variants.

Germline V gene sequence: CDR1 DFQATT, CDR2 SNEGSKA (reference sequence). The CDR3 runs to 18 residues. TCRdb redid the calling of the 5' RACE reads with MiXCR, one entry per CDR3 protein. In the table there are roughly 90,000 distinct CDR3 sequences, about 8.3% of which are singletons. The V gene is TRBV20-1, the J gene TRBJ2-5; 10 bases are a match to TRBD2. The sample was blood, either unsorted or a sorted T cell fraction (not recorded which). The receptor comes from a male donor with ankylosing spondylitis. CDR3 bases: TGCAGTGCTCATACTGGCCTAGCGGGAGATCGGCACCAGGAGACCCAGTACTTC. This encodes CSAHTGLAGDRHQETQYF.